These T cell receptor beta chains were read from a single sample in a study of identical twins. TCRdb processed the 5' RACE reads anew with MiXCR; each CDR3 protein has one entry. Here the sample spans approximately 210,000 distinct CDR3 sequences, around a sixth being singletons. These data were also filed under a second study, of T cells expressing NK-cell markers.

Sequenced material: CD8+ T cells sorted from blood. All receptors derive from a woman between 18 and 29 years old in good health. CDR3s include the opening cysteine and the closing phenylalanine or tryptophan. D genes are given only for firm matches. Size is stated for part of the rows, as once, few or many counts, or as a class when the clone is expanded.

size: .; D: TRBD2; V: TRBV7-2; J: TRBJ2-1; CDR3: CASSLVSGGASEQFF; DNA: TGTGCCAGCAGCTTAGTGAGCGGGGGGGCGAGTGAGCAGTTCTTC
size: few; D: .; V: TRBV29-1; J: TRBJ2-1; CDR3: CSVESGLRNEQFF; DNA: TGCAGCGTTGAATCCGGGCTTCGGAATGAGCAGTTCTTC
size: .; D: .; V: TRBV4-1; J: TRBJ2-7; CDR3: CASSLSHGETYEQYF; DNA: TGCGCCAGCAGCCTAAGTCACGGGGAAACCTACGAGCAGTACTTC
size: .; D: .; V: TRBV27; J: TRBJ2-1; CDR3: CASSFARSNEQFF; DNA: TGTGCCAGCAGTTTTGCCCGGAGCAATGAGCAGTTCTTC
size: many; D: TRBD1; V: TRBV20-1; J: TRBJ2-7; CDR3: CSASTGQGNEEQYF; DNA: TGCAGTGCTAGTACGGGACAGGGAAATGAAGAGCAGTACTTC
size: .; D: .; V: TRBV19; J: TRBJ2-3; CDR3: CATRGRRTDTQYF; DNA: TGTGCCACCAGGGGCCGAAGGACAGATACGCAGTATTTT
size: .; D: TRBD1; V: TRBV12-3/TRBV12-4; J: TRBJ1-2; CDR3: CASSLLPGTDYGYTF; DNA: TGTGCCAGCAGTTTACTCCCCGGGACAGACTATGGCTACACCTTC
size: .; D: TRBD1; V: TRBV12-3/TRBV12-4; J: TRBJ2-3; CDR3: CASSFEPQGVSTDTQYF; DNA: TGTGCCAGCAGTTTTGAGCCCCAGGGGGTGAGCACAGATACGCAGTATTTT
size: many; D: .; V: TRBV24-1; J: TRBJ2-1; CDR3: CATSDPGTSYNEQFF; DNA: TGTGCCACCAGTGACCCCGGGACGTCCTACAATGAGCAGTTCTTC
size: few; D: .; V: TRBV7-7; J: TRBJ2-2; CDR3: CASSLSLTGELFF; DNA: TGTGCCAGCAGCTTGAGTCTCACCGGGGAGCTGTTTTTT
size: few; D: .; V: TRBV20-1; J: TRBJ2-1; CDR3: CSASDGEQFF; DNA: TGCAGTGCTAGCGATGGTGAGCAGTTCTTC
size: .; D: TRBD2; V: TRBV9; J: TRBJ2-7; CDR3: CASSVNGAGGLDEQYF; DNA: TGTGCCAGCAGCGTAAACGGGGCGGGAGGTTTGGACGAGCAGTACTTC
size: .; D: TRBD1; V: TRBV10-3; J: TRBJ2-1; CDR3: CAILRPGQGRNEQFF; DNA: TGTGCCATCCTTCGACCGGGACAGGGAAGGAATGAGCAGTTCTTC
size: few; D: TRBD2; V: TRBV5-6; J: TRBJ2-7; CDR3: CASSPGLALYEQYF; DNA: TGTGCCAGCAGCCCTGGACTAGCCCTCTACGAGCAGTACTTC
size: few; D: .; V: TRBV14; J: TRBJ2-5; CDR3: CASSQDRAWLQETQYF; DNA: TGTGCCAGCAGCCAAGATCGGGCATGGCTTCAAGAGACCCAGTACTTC
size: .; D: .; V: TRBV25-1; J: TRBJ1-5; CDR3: CASSPTGNQPQHF; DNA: TGTGCCAGCAGTCCGACAGGCAATCAGCCCCAGCATTTT
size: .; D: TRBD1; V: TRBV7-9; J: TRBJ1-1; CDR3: CASSFVSTGGTEAFF; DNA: TGTGCCAGCAGCTTCGTATCTACAGGGGGCACTGAAGCTTTCTTT
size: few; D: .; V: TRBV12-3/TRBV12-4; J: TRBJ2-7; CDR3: CASSPTGTGVSYEQYF; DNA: TGTGCCAGCAGTCCAACCGGGACTGGGGTTTCCTACGAGCAGTACTTC
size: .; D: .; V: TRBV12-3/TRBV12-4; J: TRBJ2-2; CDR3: CASTWPGNTGELFF; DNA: TGTGCCAGCACCTGGCCTGGGAACACCGGGGAGCTGTTTTTT
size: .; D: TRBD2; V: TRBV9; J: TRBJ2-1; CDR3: CASSVRAGGPYNEQFF; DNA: TGTGCCAGCAGCGTCCGAGCGGGAGGGCCGTACAATGAGCAGTTCTTC
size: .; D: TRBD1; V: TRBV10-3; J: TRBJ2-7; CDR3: CAISDRGPGSYEQYF; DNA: TGTGCCATCAGTGACAGGGGGCCGGGCTCCTACGAGCAGTACTTC
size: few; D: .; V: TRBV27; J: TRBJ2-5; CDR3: CASSLYRGGETQYF; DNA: TGTGCCAGCAGCCTATATAGGGGAGGAGAGACCCAGTACTTC
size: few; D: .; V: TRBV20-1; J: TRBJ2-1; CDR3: CSARDSSEWGMNEQFF; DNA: TGCAGTGCTAGAGACTCGTCCGAATGGGGGATGAATGAGCAGTTCTTC
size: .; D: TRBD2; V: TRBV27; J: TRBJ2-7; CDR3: CASSPRPTSGTYEQYF; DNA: TGTGCCAGCAGTCCACGTCCGACTAGCGGCACCTACGAGCAGTACTTC
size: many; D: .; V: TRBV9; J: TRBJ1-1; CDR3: CASSFGGGTEAFF; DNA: TGTGCCAGCAGCTTCGGGGGGGGGACTGAAGCTTTCTTT
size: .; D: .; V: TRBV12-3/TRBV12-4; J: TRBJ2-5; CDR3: CASSFLRGGETQYF; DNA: TGTGCCAGCAGTTTTCTCAGGGGGGGAGAGACCCAGTACTTC
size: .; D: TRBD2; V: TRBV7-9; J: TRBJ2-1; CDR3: CASSQPVAGGFNEQFF; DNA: TGTGCCAGCAGCCAACCGGTAGCGGGGGGGTTCAATGAGCAGTTCTTC
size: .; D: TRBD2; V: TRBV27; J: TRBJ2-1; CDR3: CASSPLGGGPHEQFF; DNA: TGTGCCAGCAGTCCCCTAGGCGGGGGGCCCCATGAGCAGTTCTTC
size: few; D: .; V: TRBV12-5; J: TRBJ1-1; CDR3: CASALTFMNTEAFF; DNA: TGTGCTAGTGCCCTGACCTTCATGAACACTGAAGCTTTCTTT
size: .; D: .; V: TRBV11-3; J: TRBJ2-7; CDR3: CASSLDLRYEQYF; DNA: TGTGCCAGCAGCTTAGATCTTCGCTACGAGCAGTACTTC
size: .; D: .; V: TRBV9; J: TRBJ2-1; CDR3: CASSGGSSTNEQFF; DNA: TGTGCCAGCAGCGGAGGATCTAGCACGAATGAGCAGTTCTTC
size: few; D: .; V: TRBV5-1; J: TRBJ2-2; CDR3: CASTGAARELFF; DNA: TGCGCCAGCACGGGGGCCGCCCGAGAGCTGTTTTTT
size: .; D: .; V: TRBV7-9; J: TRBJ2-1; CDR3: CASSLDRADEFF; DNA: TGTGCCAGCAGCTTAGACCGGGCCGACGAGTTCTTC
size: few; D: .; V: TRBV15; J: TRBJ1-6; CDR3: CATSREDGINSPLHF; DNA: TGTGCCACCAGCAGAGAGGACGGAATTAATTCACCCCTCCACTTT
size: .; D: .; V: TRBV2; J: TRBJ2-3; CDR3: CASTGNQPDTQYF; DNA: TGTGCCAGCACGGGAAATCAGCCAGATACGCAGTATTTT
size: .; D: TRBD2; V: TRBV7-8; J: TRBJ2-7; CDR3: CASSTSGTLYEQYF; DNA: TGTGCCAGCAGCACTAGCGGGACCCTCTACGAGCAGTACTTC
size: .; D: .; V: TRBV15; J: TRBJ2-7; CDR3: CATSSVSDSYEQYF; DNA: TGTGCCACCAGCAGTGTCTCTGACAGCTACGAGCAGTACTTC
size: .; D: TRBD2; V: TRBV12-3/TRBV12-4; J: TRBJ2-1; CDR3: CASSFLAGGNEQFF; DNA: TGTGCCAGCAGTTTCCTAGCGGGGGGCAATGAGCAGTTCTTC
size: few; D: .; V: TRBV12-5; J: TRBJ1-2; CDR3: CASGWAALYGYTF; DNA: TGTGCTAGTGGATGGGCTGCCCTATATGGCTACACCTTC
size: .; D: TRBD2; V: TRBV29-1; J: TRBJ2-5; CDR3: CSVDLRGLAGSETQYF; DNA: TGCAGCGTTGATTTGCGAGGGCTAGCGGGGTCAGAGACCCAGTACTTC
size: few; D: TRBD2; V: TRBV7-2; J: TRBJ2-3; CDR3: CASSWHSGYPDTQYF; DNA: TGTGCCAGCAGCTGGCATAGCGGGTACCCAGATACGCAGTATTTT
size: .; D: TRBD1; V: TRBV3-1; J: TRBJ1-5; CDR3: CASSQRTGGHKQPQHF; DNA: TGTGCCAGCAGCCAACGGACAGGGGGACACAAACAGCCCCAGCATTTT
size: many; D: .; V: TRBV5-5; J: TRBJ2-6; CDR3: CASSFLSGANVLTF; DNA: TGTGCCAGCAGCTTCCTATCTGGGGCCAACGTCCTGACTTTC
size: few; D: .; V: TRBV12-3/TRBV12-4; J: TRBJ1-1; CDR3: CASSLWRRTNTEAFF; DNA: TGTGCCAGCAGTTTGTGGCGAAGGACGAACACTGAAGCTTTCTTT
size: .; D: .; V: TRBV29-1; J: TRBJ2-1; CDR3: CSVDDRNEQFF; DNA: TGCAGCGTTGACGACAGGAATGAGCAGTTCTTC